This T cell receptor beta chain was sequenced in a study of T cell changes during pregnancy in multiple sclerosis. This CDR3 has 13 residues. With 4 bases removed from V and 4 bases from J, the gap between germline ends came to 11 bases. In germline, CDR1 is SGDLS, CDR2 YYNGEE. Assay used: immunoSEQ multiplex PCR; TCRdb lists only in-frame clones, some missing. Here the sample spans 8,600 or so clones, roughly nine tenths being singletons. Here the sequenced sample was CD8+ T cells from peripheral blood mononuclear cells, taken in the first trimester of pregnancy. This rearrangement joins TRBV9 to TRBJ1-2, with D perhaps matching TRBD1 (6 bases). This clonotype originated in a female donor in good health, enrolled as a control in a pregnancy study. For the CDR3, the DNA is TGTGCCAGCAGCAAAGGGACATCCTATGGCTACACCTTC. Its translation is CASSKGTSYGYTF.